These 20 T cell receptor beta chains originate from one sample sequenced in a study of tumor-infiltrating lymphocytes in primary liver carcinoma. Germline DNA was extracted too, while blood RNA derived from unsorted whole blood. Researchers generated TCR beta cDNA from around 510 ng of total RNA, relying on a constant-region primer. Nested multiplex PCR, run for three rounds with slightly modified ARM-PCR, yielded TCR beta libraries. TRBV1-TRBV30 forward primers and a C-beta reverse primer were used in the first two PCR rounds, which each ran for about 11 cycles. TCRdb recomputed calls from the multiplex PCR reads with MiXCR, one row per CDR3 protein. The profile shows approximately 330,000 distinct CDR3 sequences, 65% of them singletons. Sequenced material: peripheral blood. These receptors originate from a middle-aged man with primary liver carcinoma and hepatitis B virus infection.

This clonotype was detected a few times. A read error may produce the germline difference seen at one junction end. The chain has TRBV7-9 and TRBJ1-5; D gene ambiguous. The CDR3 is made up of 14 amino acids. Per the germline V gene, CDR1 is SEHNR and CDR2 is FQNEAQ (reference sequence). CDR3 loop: CASSLDQGNQPQHF. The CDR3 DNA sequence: TGTGCTAGCAGCTTAGATCAGGGCAATCAGCCCCAGCATTTT.

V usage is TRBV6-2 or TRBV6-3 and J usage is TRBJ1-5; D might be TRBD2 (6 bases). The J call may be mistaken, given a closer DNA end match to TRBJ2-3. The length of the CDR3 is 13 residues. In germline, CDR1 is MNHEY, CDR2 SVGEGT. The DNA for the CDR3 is TGTGCCAGCAATGTGTGGAGGGCGGAGCCCCAGTATTTT. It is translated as CASNVWRAEPQYF.

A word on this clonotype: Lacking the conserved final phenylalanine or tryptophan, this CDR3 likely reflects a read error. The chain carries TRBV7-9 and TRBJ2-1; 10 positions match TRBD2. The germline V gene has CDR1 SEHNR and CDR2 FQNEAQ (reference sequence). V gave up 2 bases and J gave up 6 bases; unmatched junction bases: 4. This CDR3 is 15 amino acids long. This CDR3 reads CASSLLAGVANEQFS. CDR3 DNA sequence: TGTGCCAGCAGCTTACTAGCGGGAGTCGCCAATGAGCAGTTCTCC.

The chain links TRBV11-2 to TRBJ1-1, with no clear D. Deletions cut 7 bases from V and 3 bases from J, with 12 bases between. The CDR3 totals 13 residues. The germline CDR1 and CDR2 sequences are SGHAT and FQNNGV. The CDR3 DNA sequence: TGTGCCAGCAACCTAGTCCGGGACACTGAAGCTTTCTTT. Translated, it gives CASNLVRDTEAFF.

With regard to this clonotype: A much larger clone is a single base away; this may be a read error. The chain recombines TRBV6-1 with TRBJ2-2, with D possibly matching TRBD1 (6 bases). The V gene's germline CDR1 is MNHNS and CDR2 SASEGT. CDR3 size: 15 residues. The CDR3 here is CVSSLTGANTGELFF. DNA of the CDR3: TGTGTCAGCAGCTTGACAGGAGCGAACACCGGGGAGCTGTTTTTT.

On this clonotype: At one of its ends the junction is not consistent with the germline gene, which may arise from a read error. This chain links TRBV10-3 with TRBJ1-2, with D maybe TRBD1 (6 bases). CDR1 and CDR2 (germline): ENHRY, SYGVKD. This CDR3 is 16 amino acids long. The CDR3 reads CAISESSGAFTNGYAF. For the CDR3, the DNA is TGTGCCATCAGTGAGTCTTCAGGGGCATTCACGAATGGCTACGCCTTC.

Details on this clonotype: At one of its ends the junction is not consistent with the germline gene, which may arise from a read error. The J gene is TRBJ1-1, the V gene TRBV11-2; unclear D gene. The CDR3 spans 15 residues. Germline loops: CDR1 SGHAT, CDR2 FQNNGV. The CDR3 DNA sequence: TGTACCAGCAGCTTAGAATTTCAGGTGAACACTGAAGCTCTCTTT. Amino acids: CTSSLEFQVNTEALF.

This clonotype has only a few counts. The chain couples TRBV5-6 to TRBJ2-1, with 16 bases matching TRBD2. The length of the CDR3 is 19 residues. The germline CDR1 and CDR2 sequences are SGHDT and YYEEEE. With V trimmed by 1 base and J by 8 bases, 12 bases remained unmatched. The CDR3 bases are TGTGCCAGCAGCTTGTCCGGGACTAGCGGGAGGGCCGGATGGGATGAGCAGTTCTTC. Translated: CASSLSGTSGRAGWDEQFF.

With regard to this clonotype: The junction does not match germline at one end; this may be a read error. The CDR3: CDSSEGVGGTQYF. The CDR3, as DNA: TGTGACAGCAGTGAAGGGGTAGGAGGTACACAGTATTTT. The chain couples TRBV6-1 to TRBJ2-3, with D possibly called TRBD1 or TRBD2 (5 bases each). From germline, CDR1 is MNHNS and CDR2 SASEGT. This CDR3 is built from 13 residues.

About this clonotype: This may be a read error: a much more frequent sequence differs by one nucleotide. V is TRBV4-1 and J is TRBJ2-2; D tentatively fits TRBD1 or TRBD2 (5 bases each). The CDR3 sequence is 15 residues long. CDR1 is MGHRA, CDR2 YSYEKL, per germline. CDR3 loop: CASSLEGPNTGELSF. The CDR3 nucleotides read TGCGCCAGCAGCCTTGAGGGGCCTAACACCGGGGAGCTGTCTTTT.

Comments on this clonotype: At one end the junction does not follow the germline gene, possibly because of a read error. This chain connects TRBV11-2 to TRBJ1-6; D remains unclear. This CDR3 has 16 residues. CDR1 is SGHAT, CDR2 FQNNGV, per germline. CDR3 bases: TGTGGCAGCAGCTTCACCATATGGAACTATAATTCACCCCTCCACTTT. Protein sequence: CGSSFTIWNYNSPLHF.

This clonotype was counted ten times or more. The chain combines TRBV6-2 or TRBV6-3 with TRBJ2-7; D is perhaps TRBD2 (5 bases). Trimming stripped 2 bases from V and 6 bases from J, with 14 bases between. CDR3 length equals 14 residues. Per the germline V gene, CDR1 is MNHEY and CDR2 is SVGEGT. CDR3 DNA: TGTGCCAGCAGTTACGCCCGGAAAGGAGGCGAGCAGTACTTC. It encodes CASSYARKGGEQYF.

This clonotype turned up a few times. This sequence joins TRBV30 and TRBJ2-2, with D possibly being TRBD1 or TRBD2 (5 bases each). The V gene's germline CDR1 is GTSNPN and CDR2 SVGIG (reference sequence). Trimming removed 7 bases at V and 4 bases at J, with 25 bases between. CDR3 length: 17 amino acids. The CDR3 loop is CAFSGTVLASVTGELFF. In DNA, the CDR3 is TGTGCCTTCTCCGGGACGGTGTTAGCGTCCGTCACCGGGGAGCTGTTTTTT.

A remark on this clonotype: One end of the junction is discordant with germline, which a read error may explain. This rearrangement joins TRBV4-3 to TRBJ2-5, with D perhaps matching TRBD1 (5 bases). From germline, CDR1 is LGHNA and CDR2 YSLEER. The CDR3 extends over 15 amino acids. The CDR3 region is CASIQEGADQETQYF. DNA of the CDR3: TGCGCCAGCATCCAAGAAGGGGCAGACCAGGAGACCCAGTACTTC.

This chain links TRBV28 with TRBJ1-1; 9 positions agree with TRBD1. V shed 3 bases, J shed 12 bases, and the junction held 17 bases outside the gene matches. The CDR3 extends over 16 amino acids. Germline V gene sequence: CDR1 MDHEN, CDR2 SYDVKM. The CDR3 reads CASSLLIWDREGTTFF. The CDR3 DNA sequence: TGTGCCAGCAGTTTGCTGATCTGGGACAGGGAAGGGACAACTTTCTTT.

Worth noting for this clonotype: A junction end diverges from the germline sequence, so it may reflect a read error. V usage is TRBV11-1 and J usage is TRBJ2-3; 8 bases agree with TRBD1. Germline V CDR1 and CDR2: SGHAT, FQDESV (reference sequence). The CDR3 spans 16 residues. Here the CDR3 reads CTSSYRDRTPTDTQYF. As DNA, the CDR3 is TGTACCAGCAGCTACCGGGACAGGACCCCCACTGATACGCAGTATTTT.

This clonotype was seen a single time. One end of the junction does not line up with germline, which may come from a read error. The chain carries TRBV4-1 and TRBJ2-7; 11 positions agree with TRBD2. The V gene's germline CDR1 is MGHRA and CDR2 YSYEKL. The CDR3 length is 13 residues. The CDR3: CASSPGLAGERYF. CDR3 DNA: TGCGCCAGCAGTCCCGGACTAGCGGGTGAGCGGTACTTC.

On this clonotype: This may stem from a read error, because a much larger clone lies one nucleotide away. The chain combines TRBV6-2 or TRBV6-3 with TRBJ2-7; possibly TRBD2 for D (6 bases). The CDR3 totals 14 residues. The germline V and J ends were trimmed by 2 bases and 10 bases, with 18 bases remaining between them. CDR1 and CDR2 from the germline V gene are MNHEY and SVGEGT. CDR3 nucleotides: TGTGCCAGCAGTTACGTGACTAGTCCACCAGCCCAGTACTTC. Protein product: CASSYVTSPPAQYF.

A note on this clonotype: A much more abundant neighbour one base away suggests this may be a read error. The CDR3 nucleotides read TGTGCCGGCAAAATAAACACTGAAGCTTTCTTT. Its protein is CAGKINTEAFF. The J gene is TRBJ1-1, the V gene TRBV6-6; D call uncertain. CDR1 MNHNY and CDR2 SVGAGI come from the germline V gene (reference sequence). Trimming pared 11 bases from V and 2 bases from J, leaving 9 bases between. The CDR3 is made up of 11 amino acids.

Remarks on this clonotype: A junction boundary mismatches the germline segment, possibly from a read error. This chain's CDR3 is CASSLDRTSTGHNEQFF. CDR3 nucleotides: TGTGCCAGCAGTTTAGACAGGACTAGCACAGGTCACAATGAGCAGTTCTTC. The gene calls are TRBV7-9 and TRBJ2-1; the match to TRBD2 covers 8 bases. Germline V CDR1 and CDR2: SEHNR, FQNEAQ (reference sequence). The CDR3 extends over 17 amino acids.